This T cell receptor (beta chain) was documented in a study of metastatic and nonmetastatic thyroid tumors. Study findings and constraints: The study reportedly found significantly higher TCR beta diversity in malignant thyroid tumors than benign nodules, in blood and tumor.

The J segment lost 1 base and the V segment lost 4 bases, leaving 4 bases of the junction unmatched. CDR1 and CDR2 from the germline V gene are DFQATT and SNEGSKA (reference sequence). This CDR3 has 14 amino acids. The entire patient cohort was treatment-naive prior to thyroid surgery. MiXCR reprocessed the PCR reads for TCRdb. Of roughly 42,000 clones listed, approximately 20% are singletons. This clone was detected ten times or more. Its matching antigen is unknown. The TCR originated in a female donor with papillary thyroid cancer or a benign thyroid nodule (not recorded which). Some clones in this sample may be carry-over from other donors' samples. This rearrangement joins TRBV20-1 to TRBJ1-3; TRBD1 aligns across 7 bases. The sequencing sample was made of tumor tissue. CDR3 residues: CSAMDRSSGNTIYF. CDR3 bases: TGCAGTGCTATGGACAGGAGTTCTGGAAACACCATATATTTT.